The 4 T cell receptor beta chains in this list originate from one sample, sequenced in a study of T cell responses to AZD1222 COVID-19 vaccine. The method was immunoSEQ multiplex PCR; TCRdb's version includes in-frame clones alone and lacks a portion of them. The sample holds approximately 76,000 clones, about 84% seen once. The input for sequencing was peripheral blood, taken on day 0 of AZD1222 vaccination. The receptors here all came from an adult in good health.

The chain employs TRBV2 and TRBJ2-2; the match to TRBD2 covers 13 bases. The junction had 3 bases not matched to a gene; V was cut back by 6 bases and J by 5 bases. Germline V lookup: CDR1 SNHLY, CDR2 FYNNEI. The CDR3 has 15 amino acids. CDR3 region: CASRGLAGLTGELFF. The CDR3 DNA follows: TGTGCCAGCAGGGGACTAGCGGGGCTGACCGGGGAGCTGTTTTTT. The whole variable domain, remainder taken from reference TRBV2 and TRBJ2-2, is EPEVTQTPSHQVTQMGQEVILRCVPISNHLYFYWYRQILGQKVEFLVSFYNNEISEKSEIFDDQFSVERPDGSNFTLKIRSTKLEDSAMYFCASRGLAGLTGELFFGEGSRLTVL.

The rearrangement joins TRBV14 to TRBJ2-5, with 11 bases lining up with TRBD2. Unmatched junction bases numbered 1, after V lost 4 bases and J lost 3 bases. The CDR3 runs to 14 residues. The germline CDR1 and CDR2 sequences are SGHDN and FVKESK. The chain's CDR3 is CASSLAGGEETQYF. Here the CDR3 DNA reads TGTGCCAGCAGCCTAGCGGGGGGGGAAGAGACCCAGTACTTC.

This clone appeared once. The V call is TRBV11-2, the J call TRBJ1-3; possibly TRBD1 for D (6 bases). Trimming took 5 bases from V and 0 from J, leaving 11 bases between them. The CDR3 has 15 residues. CDR1 is SGHAT and CDR2 is FQNNGV in the germline V gene. DNA of the CDR3: TGTGCCAGCAGCCCCGCAGGGGTCTCTGGAAACACCATATATTTT. This codes for CASSPAGVSGNTIYF.

The chain employs TRBV2 and TRBJ1-1, with 8 nucleotides matching TRBD1. Germline values: CDR1 SNHLY, CDR2 FYNNEI. The CDR3 runs 15 residues. V lost 5 bases, J lost 0 bases, and 5 bases stayed unmatched. CDR3 nucleotide sequence: TGTGCCAGCAGTCAGAACAGGGGGGTGAACACTGAAGCTTTCTTT. Protein product: CASSQNRGVNTEAFF.